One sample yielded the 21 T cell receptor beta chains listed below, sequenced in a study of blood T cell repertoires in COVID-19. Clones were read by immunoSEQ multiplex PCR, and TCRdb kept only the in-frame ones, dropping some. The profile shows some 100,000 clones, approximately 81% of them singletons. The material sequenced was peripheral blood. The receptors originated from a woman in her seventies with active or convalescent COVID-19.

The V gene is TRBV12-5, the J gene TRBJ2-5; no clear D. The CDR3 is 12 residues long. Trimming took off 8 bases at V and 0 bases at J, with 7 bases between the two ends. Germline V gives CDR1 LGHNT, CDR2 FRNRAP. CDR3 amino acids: CASRQYQETQYF. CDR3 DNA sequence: TGTGCTAGTCGCCAGTACCAAGAGACCCAGTACTTC.

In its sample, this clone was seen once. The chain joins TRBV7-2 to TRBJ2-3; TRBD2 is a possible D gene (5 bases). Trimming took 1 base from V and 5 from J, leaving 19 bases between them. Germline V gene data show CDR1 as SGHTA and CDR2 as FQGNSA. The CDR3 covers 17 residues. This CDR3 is CASSLGGGFPRGDTQYF. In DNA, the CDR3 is TGTGCCAGCAGCTTAGGTGGCGGGTTTCCTAGAGGAGATACGCAGTATTTT.

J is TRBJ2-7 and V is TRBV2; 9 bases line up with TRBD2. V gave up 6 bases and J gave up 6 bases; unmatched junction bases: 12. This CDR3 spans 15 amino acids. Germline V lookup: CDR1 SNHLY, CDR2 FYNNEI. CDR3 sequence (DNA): TGTGCCAGCAGAGGGGGAGGCGGGAGGGCGGCCGAGCAGTACTTC. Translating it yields CASRGGGGRAAEQYF.

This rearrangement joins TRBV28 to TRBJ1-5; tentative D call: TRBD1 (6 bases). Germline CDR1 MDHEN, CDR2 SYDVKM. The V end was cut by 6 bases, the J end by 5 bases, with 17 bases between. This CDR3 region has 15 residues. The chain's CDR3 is CASSRGGGGDQPQHF. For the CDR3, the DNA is TGTGCCAGCAGCCGCGGGGGGGGCGGAGATCAGCCCCAGCATTTT.

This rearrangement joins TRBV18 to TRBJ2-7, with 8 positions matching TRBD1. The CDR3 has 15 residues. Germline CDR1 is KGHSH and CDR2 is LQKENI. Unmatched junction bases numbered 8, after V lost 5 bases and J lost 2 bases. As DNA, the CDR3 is TGTGCCAGCTCAGCCTCAGGGGGCGCTACCTACGAGCAGTACTTC. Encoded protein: CASSASGGATYEQYF.

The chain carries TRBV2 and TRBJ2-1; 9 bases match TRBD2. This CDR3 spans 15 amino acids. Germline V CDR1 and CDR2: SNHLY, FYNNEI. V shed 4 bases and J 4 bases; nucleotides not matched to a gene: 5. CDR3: CASSGGLAGYNEQFF. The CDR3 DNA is TGTGCCAGCAGTGGGGGCCTAGCGGGGTACAATGAGCAGTTCTTC. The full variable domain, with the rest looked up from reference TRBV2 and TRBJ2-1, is EPEVTQTPSHQVTQMGQEVILRCVPISNHLYFYWYRQILGQKVEFLVSFYNNEISEKSEIFDDQFSVERPDGSNFTLKIRSTKLEDSAMYFCASSGGLAGYNEQFFGPGTRLTVL.

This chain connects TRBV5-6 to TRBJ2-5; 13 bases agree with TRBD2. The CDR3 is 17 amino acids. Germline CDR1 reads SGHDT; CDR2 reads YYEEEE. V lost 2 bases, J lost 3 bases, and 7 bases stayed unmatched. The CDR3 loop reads CASSFLTSGGAEETQYF. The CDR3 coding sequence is TGTGCCAGCAGCTTTCTAACTAGCGGGGGGGCAGAAGAGACCCAGTACTTC.

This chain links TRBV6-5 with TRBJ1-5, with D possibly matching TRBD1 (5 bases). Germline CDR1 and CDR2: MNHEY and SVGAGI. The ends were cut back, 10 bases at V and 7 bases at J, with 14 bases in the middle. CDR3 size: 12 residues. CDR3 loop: CATGRDGQPQHF. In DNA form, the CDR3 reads TGTGCCACAGGGAGGGACGGCCAGCCCCAGCATTTT.

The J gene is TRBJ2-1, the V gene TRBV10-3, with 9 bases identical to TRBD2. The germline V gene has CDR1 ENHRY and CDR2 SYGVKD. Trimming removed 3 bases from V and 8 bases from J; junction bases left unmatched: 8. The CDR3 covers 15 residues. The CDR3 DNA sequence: TGTGCCATCAGTGATCGCGGGAGGGCCCACGATGAGCAGTTCTTC. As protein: CAISDRGRAHDEQFF.

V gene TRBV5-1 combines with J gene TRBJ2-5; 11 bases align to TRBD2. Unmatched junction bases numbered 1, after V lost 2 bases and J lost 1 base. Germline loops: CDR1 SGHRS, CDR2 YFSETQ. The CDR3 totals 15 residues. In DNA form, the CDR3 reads TGCGCCAGCAGCTTAGGGACTAGCGGCCAAGAGACCCAGTACTTC. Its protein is CASSLGTSGQETQYF. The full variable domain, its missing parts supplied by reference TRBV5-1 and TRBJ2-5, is KAGVTQTPRYLIKTRGQQVTLSCSPISGHRSVSWYQQTPGQGLQFLFEYFSETQRNKGNFPGRFSGRQFSNSRSEMNVSTLELGDSALYLCASSLGTSGQETQYFGPGTRLLVL.

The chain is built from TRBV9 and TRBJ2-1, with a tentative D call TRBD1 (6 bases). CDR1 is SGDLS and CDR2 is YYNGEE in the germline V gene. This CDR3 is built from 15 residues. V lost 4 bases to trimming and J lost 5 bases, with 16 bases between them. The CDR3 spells CASSTQGMRDNEQFF. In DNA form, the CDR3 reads TGTGCCAGCAGCACCCAGGGGATGAGGGACAATGAGCAGTTCTTC.

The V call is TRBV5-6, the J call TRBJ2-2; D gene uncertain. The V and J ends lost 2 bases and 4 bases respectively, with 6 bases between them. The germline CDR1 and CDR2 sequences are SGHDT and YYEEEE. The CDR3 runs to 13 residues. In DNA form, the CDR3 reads TGTGCCAGCAGCTTCTTGGCCACCGGGGAGCTGTTTTTT. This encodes CASSFLATGELFF.

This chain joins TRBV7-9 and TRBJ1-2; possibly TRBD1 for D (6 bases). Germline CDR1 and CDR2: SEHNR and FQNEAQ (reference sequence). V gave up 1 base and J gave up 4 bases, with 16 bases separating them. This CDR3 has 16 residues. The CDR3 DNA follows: TGTGCCAGCAGCTTAGGGGTTAGGGGGTTGTTCTATGGCTACACCTTC. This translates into CASSLGVRGLFYGYTF.

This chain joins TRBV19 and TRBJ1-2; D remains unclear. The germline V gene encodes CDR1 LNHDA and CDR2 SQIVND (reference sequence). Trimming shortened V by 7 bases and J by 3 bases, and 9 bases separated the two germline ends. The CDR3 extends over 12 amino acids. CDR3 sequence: CASIGQDYGYTF. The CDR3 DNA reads TGTGCCAGTATAGGTCAGGACTATGGCTACACCTTC.

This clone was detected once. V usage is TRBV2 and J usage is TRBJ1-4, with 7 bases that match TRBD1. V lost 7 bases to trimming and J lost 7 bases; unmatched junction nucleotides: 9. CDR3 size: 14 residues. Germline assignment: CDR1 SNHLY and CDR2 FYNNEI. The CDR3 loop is CASILTGRSEKLFF. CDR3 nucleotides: TGTGCCAGCATACTGACAGGGCGGAGTGAAAAACTGTTTTTT.

CDR3 bases: TGTGCCTGGAGTCCAGAAATGGGACAGGGGGAACAGCCCCAGCATTTT. As protein: CAWSPEMGQGEQPQHF. The rearrangement uses TRBV30 and TRBJ1-5; 11 bases line up with TRBD1. The CDR3 runs 16 residues. The germline V gene has CDR1 GTSNPN and CDR2 SVGIG (reference sequence). The junction had 10 bases not matched to a gene; V was cut back by 2 bases and J by 7 bases.

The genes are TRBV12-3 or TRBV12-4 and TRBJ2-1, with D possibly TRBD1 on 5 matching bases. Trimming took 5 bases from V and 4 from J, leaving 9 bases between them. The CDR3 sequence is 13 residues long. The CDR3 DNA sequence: TGTGCCAGCAGTCGAGACAGATACAATGAGCAGTTCTTC. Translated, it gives CASSRDRYNEQFF.

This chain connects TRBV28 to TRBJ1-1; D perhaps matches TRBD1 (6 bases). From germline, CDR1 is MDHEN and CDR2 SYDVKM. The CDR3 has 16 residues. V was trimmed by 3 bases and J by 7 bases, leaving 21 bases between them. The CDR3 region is CASSFSSNRAPFEAFF. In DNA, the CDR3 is TGTGCCAGCAGTTTCTCCTCGAACAGGGCTCCCTTTGAAGCTTTCTTT.

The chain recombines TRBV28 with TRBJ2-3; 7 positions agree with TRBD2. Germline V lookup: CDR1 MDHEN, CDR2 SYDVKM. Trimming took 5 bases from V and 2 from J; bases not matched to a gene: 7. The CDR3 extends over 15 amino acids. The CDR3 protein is CASSASGRHTDTQYF. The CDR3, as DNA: TGTGCCAGCAGTGCTAGCGGCCGCCACACAGATACGCAGTATTTT.

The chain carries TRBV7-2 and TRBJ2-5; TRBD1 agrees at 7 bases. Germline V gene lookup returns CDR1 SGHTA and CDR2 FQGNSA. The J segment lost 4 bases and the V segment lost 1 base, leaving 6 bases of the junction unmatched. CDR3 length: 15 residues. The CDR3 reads CASSLDTDRIETQYF. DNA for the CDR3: TGTGCCAGCAGCTTAGATACGGACAGGATAGAGACCCAGTACTTC.

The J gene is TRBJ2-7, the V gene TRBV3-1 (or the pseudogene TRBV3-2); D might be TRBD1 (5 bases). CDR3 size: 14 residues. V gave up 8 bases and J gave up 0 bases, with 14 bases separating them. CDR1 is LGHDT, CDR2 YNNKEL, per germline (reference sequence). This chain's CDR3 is CASGNRSISYEQYF. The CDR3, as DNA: TGTGCCAGCGGGAACAGGTCAATCTCCTACGAGCAGTACTTC.